These 11 T cell receptor beta chains were all obtained from the same sample, sequenced in a study of blood T cell repertoires in COVID-19. TCRdb's table, derived via immunoSEQ multiplex PCR, lists solely in-frame clones and lacks some. The sample carries 200,000 or so clones, roughly 85% recorded once. Sample: peripheral blood. The receptor source for this set is a woman aged 30 to 39 with acute or convalescent COVID-19.

V usage is TRBV3-1 (or the pseudogene TRBV3-2) and J usage is TRBJ1-2; D unclear. Between the trimmed V and J ends, which lost 4 bases and 8 bases, there was a span of 14 bases. The CDR3 runs 13 residues. Germline V lookup: CDR1 LGHDT, CDR2 YNNKEL (reference sequence). The CDR3 region is CASSPLPPLGYTF. CDR3 bases: TGTGCCAGCAGCCCCCTCCCCCCCCTAGGCTACACCTTC.

The genes are TRBV27 and TRBJ1-6; D is unresolved. The V end was cut by 5 bases, the J end by 1 base, with 15 bases between. Germline-derived CDR1 and CDR2 are MNHEY and SMNVEV (reference sequence). CDR3 length: 17 amino acids. CDR3 nucleotides: TGTGCCAGCAGTCCTTCCACGGAGGGTTCCTATAATTCACCCCTCCACTTT. It yields the protein CASSPSTEGSYNSPLHF.

CDR3 sequence (DNA): TGCGCCAGCAGCTTCGGACTAGCGGGTACCGGGGAGCTGTTTTTT. This encodes CASSFGLAGTGELFF. The chain carries TRBV4-3 and TRBJ2-2, with 11 bases fitting TRBD2. This CDR3 comprises 15 residues. Germline loops: CDR1 LGHNA, CDR2 YSLEER. Trimming removed 5 bases from V and 5 bases from J; junction bases left unmatched: 4.

In DNA, the CDR3 is TGTGCCAGTAGTATAAGACCCACAGGGGGTCAAGAGACCCAGTACTTC. Translation gives CASSIRPTGGQETQYF. The chain employs TRBV19 and TRBJ2-5; 8 nucleotides line up with TRBD1. The CDR3 spans 16 residues. V trimming: 2 bases; J trimming: 2 bases; junction bases outside the gene matches: 7. Germline-derived CDR1 and CDR2 are LNHDA and SQIVND (reference sequence).

The chain is built from TRBV11-2 and TRBJ2-3, with 11 bases aligning to TRBD2. The CDR3 is 18 residues long. Germline V gene sequence: CDR1 SGHAT, CDR2 FQNNGV. The junction had 6 bases not matched to a gene; V was cut back by 0 bases and J by 1 base. CDR3 DNA: TGTGCCAGCAGCTTAGATCCTCCGGGACTAGCGGGCACAGATACGCAGTATTTT. Its protein product is CASSLDPPGLAGTDTQYF.

CDR3 residues: CASTPARREYEQYF. The CDR3 nucleotides read TGTGCCAGCACTCCGGCCAGGAGGGAATACGAGCAGTACTTC. The chain joins TRBV2 to TRBJ2-7; tentatively, D is TRBD2 (6 bases). CDR1 SNHLY and CDR2 FYNNEI come from the germline V gene. The CDR3 has 14 amino acids. The V end lost 7 bases, the J end lost 4 bases, and 17 bases lay between the germline ends.

The CDR3: CAISQGLSNEKLFF. The CDR3 DNA sequence: TGTGCCATCAGCCAGGGGCTATCTAATGAAAAACTGTTTTTT. The chain employs TRBV10-3 and TRBJ1-4; possibly TRBD1 for D (6 bases). Trimming took 6 bases from V and 3 from J, leaving 11 bases between them. The V gene's germline CDR1 is ENHRY and CDR2 SYGVKD. This CDR3 is built from 14 residues.

This chain's CDR3 is CASSRRGNQETQYF. In DNA form, the CDR3 reads TGTGCCAGCAGCCGGCGGGGGAATCAAGAGACCCAGTACTTC. The chain recombines TRBV3-1 (or the pseudogene TRBV3-2) with TRBJ2-5; 7 nucleotides match TRBD2. The ends lost 4 bases at V and 2 bases at J; junction bases unmatched: 4. CDR1 is LGHDT, CDR2 YNNKEL, per germline (reference sequence). CDR3 size: 14 residues.

This clone was detected once. CDR3 nucleotide sequence: TGTGCCAGCAGCTTTTTTCAGACAGATACGCAGTATTTT. It encodes CASSFFQTDTQYF. The V call is TRBV7-9, the J call TRBJ2-3; D gene unclear. The CDR3 length is 13 residues. V gave up 3 bases and J gave up 3 bases, with 7 bases separating them. CDR1 and CDR2 from the germline V gene are SEHNR and FQNEAQ (reference sequence).

The V and J genes are TRBV7-6 and TRBJ1-3; tentatively, D is TRBD1 (5 bases). CDR3 length: 16 residues. Trimming pared 0 bases from V and 4 bases from J, leaving 13 bases between. CDR1 and CDR2 (germline): SGHVS, FNYEAQ. This CDR3 is CASSLAHTGWGNTIYF. The CDR3 DNA is TGTGCCAGCAGCTTAGCCCATACAGGTTGGGGAAACACCATATATTTT.

The CDR3 nucleotides read TGTGCCAGCAGTGGGGCAGGGGAAGCTTTCTTT. This translates into CASSGAGEAFF. The V call is TRBV2, the J call TRBJ1-1, with D possibly TRBD1 on 5 matching bases. Trimming pared 4 bases from V and 8 bases from J, leaving 8 bases between. Germline CDR1 reads SNHLY; CDR2 reads FYNNEI. The CDR3 has 11 residues.